The 12 T cell receptor beta chains presented below share a single source sample, sequenced in a study of CD8 T cells in ankylosing spondylitis. TCRdb fed the 5' RACE reads into MiXCR, producing one record per CDR3 protein. The repertoire holds 100,000 to 150,000 distinct CDR3 sequences, with roughly an eighth as singletons. Sequencing used blood, either unsorted or a sorted T cell fraction (not recorded which). The receptors shown here come from a female donor with ankylosing spondylitis or in good health (not recorded which).

V is TRBV10-3 and J is TRBJ2-7; TRBD2 aligns across 10 bases. This CDR3 has 13 residues. Germline CDR1 reads ENHRY; CDR2 reads SYGVKD. The J segment lost 5 bases and the V segment lost 8 bases, leaving 6 bases of the junction unmatched. CDR3: CAISERGGHEQYF. The DNA of the CDR3 is TGTGCCATCTCAGAGCGGGGGGGTCACGAGCAGTACTTC.

The table lists this clonotype with a few counts. The CDR3 DNA reads TGCGCCAGCAGCTTGGCCGCATTAGCGGGGGGGCCAAGTCGAACAGATACGCAGTATTTT. It codes for CASSLAALAGGPSRTDTQYF. The chain is built from TRBV5-1 and TRBJ2-3; 11 bases fit TRBD2. The CDR3 sequence is 20 residues long. Germline V gene data show CDR1 as SGHRS and CDR2 as YFSETQ. V shed 0 bases, J shed 3 bases, and the junction held 15 bases outside the gene matches.

This chain connects TRBV7-9 to TRBJ2-3; 7 bases match TRBD2. CDR3 size: 15 residues. The ends lost 7 bases at V and 5 bases at J; junction bases unmatched: 12. The V gene's germline CDR1 is SEHNR and CDR2 FQNEAQ (reference sequence). The CDR3, as DNA: TGTGCCAGCACCTGGGGGGGAGGGGCGGGAGATACGCAGTATTTT. This gives the protein CASTWGGGAGDTQYF.

This clonotype was detected a few times. This chain links TRBV9 with TRBJ2-1, with 10 nucleotides matching TRBD2. With 0 bases clipped from V and 5 bases from J, the junction kept 2 bases outside the gene matches. CDR1 is SGDLS, CDR2 YYNGEE, per germline. This CDR3 is 15 amino acids long. The CDR3 is CASSVEGLANNEQFF. The CDR3 DNA sequence: TGTGCCAGCAGCGTAGAGGGACTAGCGAACAATGAGCAGTTCTTC.

At least ten counts were recorded for this clonotype. The junction differs from germline at one of its ends, possibly a read error. The chain recombines TRBV12-3 or TRBV12-4 with TRBJ1-2; D remains unclear. The CDR3 extends over 15 amino acids. The CDR3 is CASSLESGGNYGYTF. The CDR3 DNA reads TGTGCCAGCAGCTTAGAGTCAGGTGGTAACTATGGCTACACCTTC.

The V gene is TRBV20-1, the J gene TRBJ2-1; TRBD2 agrees at 15 bases. V was clipped by 2 bases and J by 0 bases; unmatched bases: 5. The CDR3 contains 18 residues. The germline gives CDR1 DFQATT, CDR2 SNEGSKA (reference sequence). In DNA, the CDR3 is TGCAGTGCTAGATGGGGGACTAGCGGGAGGAGCTCCTACAATGAGCAGTTCTTC. Amino acids: CSARWGTSGRSSYNEQFF.

This clonotype came up many times. The chain recombines TRBV10-3 with TRBJ2-7; D is unclear. The CDR3 extends over 15 amino acids. Trimming cost V 0 bases and J 4 bases, with 13 bases left between them. CDR1 ENHRY and CDR2 SYGVKD come from the germline V gene. CDR3 coding DNA: TGTGCCATCAGTGAGTCGAAGTACAGCGCATACGAGCAGTACTTC. It translates to CAISESKYSAYEQYF.

This clonotype was seen repeatedly, ten times or more. The genes are TRBV20-1 and TRBJ2-3; D may be TRBD2 (5 bases). Trimming removed 3 bases from V and 5 bases from J, with 12 bases in between. Germline lookup yields CDR1 DFQATT and CDR2 SNEGSKA (reference sequence). The CDR3 runs to 13 residues. The CDR3 nucleotides read TGCAGTGCTAGCCCCTCCGGGGAAGATACGCAGTATTTT. It is translated as CSASPSGEDTQYF.

This clonotype was counted between two and nine times. V gene TRBV20-1 combines with J gene TRBJ2-1; D remains unclear. Germline assignment: CDR1 DFQATT and CDR2 SNEGSKA (reference sequence). The CDR3 is 14 residues long. The V end was cut by 3 bases, the J end by 7 bases, with 16 bases between. The DNA for the CDR3 is TGCAGTGCTAGGCGAAGTAATACAGAGAATGAGCAGTTCTTC. As protein: CSARRSNTENEQFF.

In this sample, this clonotype turned up many times. The J gene is TRBJ2-5, the V gene TRBV20-1, with 10 bases that match TRBD2. This CDR3 contains 15 residues. Germline CDR1 DFQATT, CDR2 SNEGSKA (reference sequence). The V segment lost 4 bases and the J segment 3 bases; nucleotides outside the gene matches: 8. The DNA of the CDR3 is TGCAGTGCTATAAGTAGCGGGAGGCTGGAAGAGACCCAGTACTTC. Translated: CSAISSGRLEETQYF.

V usage is TRBV2 and J usage is TRBJ2-1; D is uncertain. The CDR3 has 13 amino acids. V lost 10 bases and J lost 0, with 10 bases in between. Germline V gene data show CDR1 as SNHLY and CDR2 as FYNNEI. The CDR3 reads CANMPSSYNEQFF. The CDR3 nucleotides are TGTGCCAACATGCCGAGCTCCTACAATGAGCAGTTCTTC.

The rearrangement uses TRBV5-1 and TRBJ2-7, with 10 bases lining up with TRBD2. The CDR3 is 14 amino acids. Per germline, CDR1 SGHRS and CDR2 YFSETQ. Trimming at V came to 4 bases and at J to 7 bases, leaving 8 bases not matched to a gene. Here the CDR3 reads CASSVSSGRGEQYF. The CDR3 bases are TGCGCCAGCAGCGTGTCTAGCGGGAGAGGAGAGCAGTACTTC.